Listed here are 22 T cell receptor beta chains from one sample, sequenced in a study of blood T cell repertoires in COVID-19. The method was immunoSEQ multiplex PCR; TCRdb's version includes in-frame clones alone and lacks a portion of them. This sample has about 120,000 clones; around 87% occur once, and the top ten carry just under 30%. The sample was peripheral blood. These receptor sequences come from a woman in her 70s with acute or convalescent COVID-19.

The V and J genes are TRBV30 and TRBJ1-5; 10 bases match TRBD1. Per germline, CDR1 GTSNPN and CDR2 SVGIG (reference sequence). V shed 1 base, J shed 5 bases, and the junction held 11 bases outside the gene matches. The CDR3 loop spans 17 amino acids. In DNA form, the CDR3 reads TGTGCCTGGAGTGCCGGTAGGGGACAGGGGACGGATCAGCCCCAGCATTTT. Protein: CAWSAGRGQGTDQPQHF.

The chain recombines TRBV5-5 with TRBJ2-7; D may be TRBD1 (5 bases). The ends were cut back, 4 bases at V and 4 bases at J, with 12 bases in the middle. Germline CDR1 SGHKS, CDR2 YYEKEE (reference sequence). The length of the CDR3 is 13 residues. The CDR3 nucleotides read TGTGCCAGCAGCCTCTGGACACCGTACGAGCAGTACTTC. As protein: CASSLWTPYEQYF.

This clone was detected once. This chain connects TRBV2 to TRBJ1-3; TRBD1 is a possible D gene (6 bases). CDR1 and CDR2 from the germline V gene are SNHLY and FYNNEI. V shed 4 bases and J shed 0 bases, with 7 bases lying between them. The CDR3 length is 14 residues. For the CDR3, the DNA is TGTGCCAGCAGTGCAGGGGACTCTGGAAACACCATATATTTT. Translating it yields CASSAGDSGNTIYF.

The rearrangement joins TRBV25-1 to TRBJ1-1; maybe TRBD1 (6 bases). This CDR3 has 15 amino acids. Germline values: CDR1 MGHDK, CDR2 SYGVNS. The ends were cut back, 1 base at V and 1 base at J, with 10 bases in the middle. The DNA of the CDR3 is TGTGCCAGCAGTGAATGGACACAGGGGAACACTGAAGCTTTCTTT. This encodes CASSEWTQGNTEAFF. Together with reference TRBV25-1 and TRBJ1-1, the CDR3 gives the full variable domain: EADIYQTPRYLVIGTGKKITLECSQTMGHDKMYWYQQDPGMELHLIHYSYGVNSTEKGDLSSESTVSRIRTEHFPLTLESARPSHTSQYLCASSEWTQGNTEAFFGQGTRLTVV.

V is TRBV14 and J is TRBJ1-2, with D tentatively TRBD1 (5 bases). The CDR3 is 13 residues long. The V gene lost 4 bases and the J gene lost 7 bases, with 13 bases spanning the gap. From germline, CDR1 is SGHDN and CDR2 FVKESK. This CDR3 reads CASSPDRTTGYTF. The CDR3 DNA sequence: TGTGCCAGCAGCCCCGACAGAACAACTGGCTACACCTTC.

The chain carries TRBV18 and TRBJ1-2; D unresolved. Germline CDR1 and CDR2: KGHSH and LQKENI. Between the trimmed V and J ends, which lost 2 bases and 4 bases, there was a span of 14 bases. The CDR3 length is 15 residues. CDR3 sequence: CASSPIQKSGYGYTF. The CDR3 DNA is TGTGCCAGCTCACCAATACAGAAGAGTGGCTATGGCTACACCTTC.

The chain combines TRBV2 with TRBJ1-5; 11 bases are shared with TRBD1. Per germline, CDR1 SNHLY and CDR2 FYNNEI. The CDR3 consists of 13 residues. V dropped 8 bases and J dropped 7; count of bases not matched to a gene: 4. In DNA form, the CDR3 reads TGTGCCAGCGGACAGGGGGCGAACCAGCCCCAGCATTTT. Its translation: CASGQGANQPQHF.

The V call is TRBV7-6, the J call TRBJ2-5; the D gene is possibly TRBD2 (5 bases). CDR3 length equals 15 residues. Germline CDR1 SGHVS, CDR2 FNYEAQ. V gave up 3 bases and J gave up 5 bases, with 16 bases separating them. The CDR3 DNA reads TGTGCCAGCAGCTTTGAGGGCACCAGGAAGGAGACCCAGTACTTC. Its protein product is CASSFEGTRKETQYF.

The chain carries TRBV6-1 and TRBJ1-1; perhaps TRBD1 as D (6 bases). Trimming pared 1 base from V and 2 bases from J, leaving 8 bases between. The CDR3 covers 14 residues. The V gene's germline CDR1 is MNHNS and CDR2 SASEGT. CDR3 in DNA: TGTGCCAGCAGTGAAGAGGGGGTCAACACTGAAGCTTTCTTT. This codes for CASSEEGVNTEAFF.

The CDR3 region is CASSNGLAGGYQETQYF. The CDR3 DNA is TGCGCCAGCAGCAATGGACTAGCGGGGGGGTACCAAGAGACCCAGTACTTC. The rearrangement links TRBV5-1 to TRBJ2-5, with TRBD2 matching 15 bases. The CDR3 is made up of 17 amino acids. From germline, CDR1 is SGHRS and CDR2 YFSETQ. After removal of 4 bases from V and 0 bases from J, the junction contained 4 bases not matched to a gene.

The genes are TRBV6-2 or TRBV6-3 and TRBJ2-3; D unclear. This CDR3 contains 12 residues. V was cut by 1 base and J by 6 bases, with 5 bases left in between. CDR1 is MNHEY, CDR2 SVGEGT, per germline. DNA of the CDR3: TGTGCCAGCAGTTACTACTCGGATACGCAGTATTTT. It specifies CASSYYSDTQYF.

CDR3 sequence reads: CASSQDAGTGNTIYF. CDR3 nucleotides: TGTGCCAGCAGCCAAGATGCGGGGACGGGAAACACCATATATTTT. The chain combines TRBV3-1 (or the pseudogene TRBV3-2) with TRBJ1-3; a possible D gene is TRBD1 (5 bases). Germline V gives CDR1 LGHDT, CDR2 YNNKEL (reference sequence). Trimming cost V 0 bases and J 4 bases, with 10 bases left between them. The CDR3 covers 15 residues.

This clone was seen just once. The rearrangement joins TRBV28 to TRBJ2-7; TRBD1 matches at 7 bases. Germline V gene lookup returns CDR1 MDHEN and CDR2 SYDVKM. V shed 5 bases and J 6 bases; nucleotides not matched to a gene: 10. CDR3 size: 14 residues. This CDR3 is CASSPQGNPREQYF. The CDR3 bases are TGTGCCAGCAGTCCACAGGGGAACCCACGCGAGCAGTACTTC.

The rearrangement joins TRBV5-4 to TRBJ1-4; 10 bases fit TRBD1. With V trimmed by 2 bases and J by 5 bases, 3 bases remained unmatched. Germline lookup yields CDR1 SGHNT and CDR2 YYREEE (reference sequence). The CDR3 is 15 amino acids. Written as DNA, the CDR3 is TGTGCCAGCAGCTTCCCGGGACAGGGGAATGAAAAACTGTTTTTT. Protein product: CASSFPGQGNEKLFF.

The gene calls are TRBV4-2 and TRBJ2-2; weak D call: TRBD1 (6 bases). V lost 3 bases and J lost 6, with 17 bases in between. Per the germline V gene, CDR1 is LGHNA and CDR2 is YNFKEQ. The CDR3 covers 16 residues. The CDR3 nucleotides read TGTGCCAGCAGCCAGCAGGGGAGACAGCTTCCCGGGGAGCTGTTTTTT. The encoded protein is CASSQQGRQLPGELFF.

This sequence joins TRBV9 and TRBJ1-2; 7 bases line up with TRBD1. Germline V lookup: CDR1 SGDLS, CDR2 YYNGEE. This CDR3 has 16 amino acids. The ends lost 4 bases at V and 4 bases at J; junction bases unmatched: 13. CDR3 DNA: TGTGCCAGCAGCCCCGTCTCCAGGGGGGAAGCCTATGGCTACACCTTC. Translation: CASSPVSRGEAYGYTF.

The rearrangement uses TRBV27 and TRBJ1-5, with D possibly being TRBD1 (6 bases). Germline V gene lookup returns CDR1 MNHEY and CDR2 SMNVEV (reference sequence). This CDR3 is built from 16 residues. Trimming took 4 bases from V and 0 from J, leaving 13 bases between them. The CDR3, as DNA: TGTGCCAGCAGTTCCGGGACATACGATAGCAATCAGCCCCAGCATTTT. Residues: CASSSGTYDSNQPQHF.

V usage is TRBV5-1 and J usage is TRBJ2-7, with 13 bases fitting TRBD2. Losses at the gene ends were 3 bases for V and 3 bases for J; bases not matched to a gene: 6. Germline V CDR1 and CDR2: SGHRS, YFSETQ. CDR3 length: 16 residues. The CDR3 spells CASSWAGTSGVYEQYF. DNA of the CDR3: TGCGCCAGCAGCTGGGCCGGGACTAGCGGGGTCTACGAGCAGTACTTC.

This CDR3 reads CASSQAAGRGFF. CDR3 DNA sequence: TGTGCCAGCAGCCAAGCCGCGGGGAGGGGGTTCTTC. V is TRBV3-1 (or the pseudogene TRBV3-2) and J is TRBJ2-1, with 7 positions matching TRBD2. The trim removed 1 base at V and 15 bases at J, leaving 6 bases unmatched. Germline V gene sequence: CDR1 LGHDT, CDR2 YNNKEL (reference sequence). The CDR3 runs 12 residues.

V gene TRBV6-5 combines with J gene TRBJ2-7; weak D call: TRBD1 (5 bases). Germline loops: CDR1 MNHEY, CDR2 SVGAGI. V was clipped by 6 bases and J by 4 bases, with 19 bases between them. The CDR3 has 15 amino acids. The CDR3 spells CASRLDSGVWYEQYF. CDR3 in DNA: TGTGCCAGCAGGCTAGACAGTGGGGTTTGGTACGAGCAGTACTTC.

CDR3 loop: CASSQRSRVADTQYF. The CDR3 nucleotides read TGCGCCAGCAGCCAACGAAGTCGGGTCGCAGATACGCAGTATTTT. The chain links TRBV4-1 to TRBJ2-3; D not certain. V gave up 2 bases and J gave up 4 bases, with 13 bases separating them. This CDR3 has 15 amino acids. Germline CDR1 MGHRA, CDR2 YSYEKL.

The rearrangement uses TRBV7-2 and TRBJ2-3; possibly TRBD2 for D (5 bases). CDR1 is SGHTA and CDR2 is FQGNSA in the germline V gene. The germline V and J ends were trimmed by 2 bases and 6 bases, with 15 bases remaining between them. CDR3 length: 15 amino acids. The CDR3 coding sequence is TGTGCCAGCAGCTTAACGACGGGGTTTGGGGATACGCAGTATTTT. Protein sequence: CASSLTTGFGDTQYF. Together with reference TRBV7-2 and TRBJ2-3, the CDR3 gives the full variable domain: GAGVSQSPSNKVTEKGKDVELRCDPISGHTALYWYRQSLGQGLEFLIYFQGNSAPDKSGLPSDRFSAERTGGSVSTLTIQRTQQEDSAVYLCASSLTTGFGDTQYFGPGTRLTVL.